A selection of T cell receptor beta chains follows, all from one sample in a study of siplizumab effects on memory and regulatory T cells. The data were produced by immunoSEQ multiplex PCR, yet TCRdb's version contains in-frame clones alone and is incomplete. The sample records 3,000 to 4,000 clones, about three fifths being singletons. These receptors' targets are unknown. The specimen was CFSE-low (dividing) CD8+ T cells sorted from an allogeneic mixed lymphocyte reaction. These receptor sequences come from a human donor in good health; the cells came from an allogeneic mixed lymphocyte reaction. Some clones in this sample may be carry-over from other donors' samples. The CDR3 runs from the conserved cysteine through the conserved F or W. The D gene is left open where the match is weak. Size is omitted from some rows. Given values are once, few, many or a class for expanded clones.

clone_size j_call v_call d_call cdr3_nt cdr3_aa
few TRBJ2-2 TRBV27 NA TGTGCCAGCAGTTTAGGACACCCTAACACCGGGGAGCTGTTTTTT CASSLGHPNTGELFF
NA TRBJ2-7 TRBV7-9 NA TGTGCCAGCAGCTTAGAGACTTACGAGCAGTACTTC CASSLETYEQYF
NA TRBJ2-7 TRBV29-1 NA TGCAGCGTTGAAGACGGTGGGGGTTCCTACGAGCAGTACTTC CSVEDGGGSYEQYF
NA TRBJ2-7 TRBV19 NA TGTGCCAGTAGTATTTCCCCATCGGAGCAGTACTTC CASSISPSEQYF
few TRBJ2-7 TRBV19 TRBD1 TGTGCCAGTAGTACGGACAGGGTCTCCTACGAGCAGTACTTC CASSTDRVSYEQYF
NA TRBJ2-7 TRBV13 TRBD1 TGTGCCAGCAGCTTCTACCTTCGCGGGACAGGAGCCTACGAGCAGTACTTC CASSFYLRGTGAYEQYF
once TRBJ2-7 TRBV5-6 TRBD2 TGTGCCAGCAGCCTGGGGGGGAGCTCCTACGAGCAGTACTTC CASSLGGSSYEQYF
NA TRBJ1-2 TRBV5-6 NA TGTGCCAGCAGCTTGGGCCCCTTCGAGGGTGATGGCTACACCTTC CASSLGPFEGDGYTF
NA TRBJ1-5 TRBV27 NA TGTGCCAGCAGTTTATCAGGGGGAAATCAGCCCCAGCATTTT CASSLSGGNQPQHF
NA TRBJ2-2 TRBV13 NA TGTGCCAGCAGCTTAGGGGCGAACACCGGGGAGCTGTTTTTT CASSLGANTGELFF
NA TRBJ1-2 TRBV5-1 NA TGCGCCAGCAGCCCTCAAGACACCGGAGGGGGCTACACCTTC CASSPQDTGGGYTF
NA TRBJ2-1 TRBV25-1 NA TGTGCCAGCAGTGAATCGGAGGAGGCTGTCCACAATGAGCAGTTCTTC CASSESEEAVHNEQFF
NA TRBJ2-1 TRBV19 TRBD2 TGTGCCAGTACCGGACTAGCGGGAGCATGGCCCACCGACAATGAGCAGTTCTTC CASTGLAGAWPTDNEQFF
few TRBJ2-7 TRBV19 TRBD2 TGTGCCAGTAGTCCCGGTAGCGGGATGGCCTACGAGCAGTACTTC CASSPGSGMAYEQYF
NA TRBJ2-3 TRBV9 NA TGTGCCAGCAGCGATGCAGGCGCCGCAGATACGCAGTATTTT CASSDAGAADTQYF
few TRBJ1-2 TRBV4-2 NA TGTGCCAGCAGCCAAGATAGGGGGGCGGATGGCTACACCTTC CASSQDRGADGYTF
NA TRBJ1-2 TRBV4-1 NA TGCGCCAGCAGCCTAGGAGGGGCTGATGGCTACACCTTC CASSLGGADGYTF
NA TRBJ1-1 TRBV6-5 NA TGTGCCAGCAGTTACTTTGTAAAGGCGGAAGCTTTCTTT CASSYFVKAEAFF
NA TRBJ2-1 TRBV9 NA TGTGCCAGCAGCGTAGTTGGGGAGGGGGAATATGAGCAGTTCTTC CASSVVGEGEYEQFF
NA TRBJ2-7 TRBV4-1 NA TGCGCCAGCGGCAGGGCTAGCGACTCCTACGAGCAGTACTTC CASGRASDSYEQYF
NA TRBJ2-5 TRBV2 TRBD1 TGTGCCACAGCAACCCCGGACAGGGCGAGTAGGACCCAGTACTTC CATATPDRASRTQYF
NA TRBJ1-1 TRBV5-6 NA TGTGCCAGCAGCTTACTCCCCCGGGGACATAGTGAAGCTTTCTTT CASSLLPRGHSEAFF